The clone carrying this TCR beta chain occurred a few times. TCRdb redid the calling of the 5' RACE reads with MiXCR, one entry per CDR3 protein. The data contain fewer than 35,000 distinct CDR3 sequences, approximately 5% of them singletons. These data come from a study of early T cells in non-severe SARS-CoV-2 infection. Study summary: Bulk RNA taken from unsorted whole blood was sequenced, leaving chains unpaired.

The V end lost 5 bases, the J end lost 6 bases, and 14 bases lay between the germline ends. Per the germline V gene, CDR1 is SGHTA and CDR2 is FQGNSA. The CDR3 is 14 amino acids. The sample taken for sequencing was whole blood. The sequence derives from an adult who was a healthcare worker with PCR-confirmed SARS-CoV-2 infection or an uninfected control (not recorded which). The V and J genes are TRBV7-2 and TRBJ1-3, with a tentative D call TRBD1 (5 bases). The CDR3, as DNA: TGTGCCAGCAGCCCGGGGGGAGGGCTAAACACCATATATTTT. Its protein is CASSPGGGLNTIYF. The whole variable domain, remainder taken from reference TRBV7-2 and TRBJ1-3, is GAGVSQSPSNKVTEKGKDVELRCDPISGHTALYWYRQSLGQGLEFLIYFQGNSAPDKSGLPSDRFSAERTGGSVSTLTIQRTQQEDSAVYLCASSPGGGLNTIYFGEGSWLTVV.